This T cell receptor beta chain was sequenced in a study of cytomegalovirus exposure and HLA in healthy donors. Findings and caveats of the study: The authors listed some 150 TCR beta chains as cytomegalovirus-associated. Clonal expansion was found to be greater in HLA-associated TCR beta chains than in equally common others in a later analysis. Accurate HLA-A and HLA-B prediction from TCR beta sequences was reported for most subjects.

V lost 1 base and J lost 7; bases outside the gene matches: 8. Germline CDR1 SGHTA, CDR2 FQGNSA. CDR3 length: 16 residues. A word on this clone: Antigen unknown. This specimen includes other DNA sequences encoding the same CDR3.

PCR primers comprised 60 Vbeta and 13 Jbeta primers. Sequencing used immunoSEQ multiplex PCR; TCRdb keeps in-frame clones, though not all of them. The profile shows approximately 150,000 clones, around 80% of them singletons. The sample comprised PBMCs. The sequence derives from a woman aged 25 to 45 in good health and CMV-seronegative. The gene calls are TRBV7-2 and TRBJ2-7; 12 bases agree with TRBD2. The CDR3: CASSLDGLAGNYEQYF. The CDR3 DNA sequence: TGTGCCAGCAGCTTAGACGGACTAGCGGGAAACTATGAGCAGTACTTC. Complete variable domain (other parts from reference TRBV7-2 and TRBJ2-7): GAGVSQSPSNKVTEKGKDVELRCDPISGHTALYWYRQSLGQGLEFLIYFQGNSAPDKSGLPSDRFSAERTGGSVSTLTIQRTQQEDSAVYLCASSLDGLAGNYEQYFGPGTRLTVT.